The 23 T cell receptor beta chains in this list originate from one sample, sequenced in a study of CD8+ T cells in alopecia areata. After isolation, RNA underwent reverse transcription to generate cDNA as the sequencing template. TCRdb's table, derived via immunoSEQ multiplex PCR, lists solely in-frame clones and lacks some. The repertoire holds some 42,000 clones, roughly 92% seen once, with under 20% in the top ten. Treatment defined: oral pan-JAK inhibitor, 5-10 mg twice daily. Specimen: CD8+ T cells sorted from blood, collected at week 24, from a patient treated with tofacitinib. The receptors derive from a human donor with alopecia areata.

The chain couples TRBV7-9 to TRBJ2-7, with a possible D match to TRBD2 (6 bases). The CDR3 runs to 13 residues. Trimming stripped 5 bases from V and 6 bases from J, with 14 bases between. Germline lookup yields CDR1 SEHNR and CDR2 FQNEAQ (reference sequence). The CDR3 coding sequence is TGTGCCAGCAGCCCCCAAGCGGGTCTCGAGCAGTACTTC. Translation: CASSPQAGLEQYF.

The rearrangement joins TRBV6-6 to TRBJ1-5; D ambiguous. CDR1 and CDR2 (germline): MNHNY, SVGAGI (reference sequence). The V end lost 7 bases, the J end lost 3 bases, and 10 bases lay between the germline ends. The CDR3 consists of 13 residues. The CDR3 sequence is CASTDTFNQPQHF. CDR3 DNA: TGTGCCAGCACAGACACCTTCAATCAGCCCCAGCATTTT.

V gene TRBV28 combines with J gene TRBJ2-1; 10 positions match TRBD2. The CDR3 totals 14 residues. In germline, CDR1 is MDHEN, CDR2 SYDVKM. With V trimmed by 8 bases and J by 6 bases, 7 bases remained unmatched. For the CDR3, the DNA is TGTGCCAGCCTACCCCGGACTAGCGGCAATGAGCAGTTCTTC. Its protein product is CASLPRTSGNEQFF.

The CDR3 bases are TGTGCCATCAGTGGAGGTGGGGTCAGCCTAATGTCCGGGGAGCTGTTTTTT. Translated: CAISGGGVSLMSGELFF. The chain links TRBV10-3 to TRBJ2-2; D not certain. Germline CDR1 and CDR2: ENHRY and SYGVKD. The CDR3 loop spans 17 amino acids. V lost 4 bases and J lost 6, with 21 bases in between.

The genes are TRBV2 and TRBJ2-5; D is perhaps TRBD1 or TRBD2 (6 bases each). The germline gives CDR1 SNHLY, CDR2 FYNNEI. V was pared by 3 bases and J by 5 bases, with 10 bases between. This CDR3 spans 13 amino acids. The CDR3 here is CASSDTGRETQYF. The CDR3 DNA follows: TGTGCCAGCAGTGATACAGGGAGGGAGACCCAGTACTTC. Full variable domain (outside the CDR3, taken from reference TRBV2 and TRBJ2-5): EPEVTQTPSHQVTQMGQEVILRCVPISNHLYFYWYRQILGQKVEFLVSFYNNEISEKSEIFDDQFSVERPDGSNFTLKIRSTKLEDSAMYFCASSDTGRETQYFGPGTRLLVL.

This chain uses TRBV7-9 with TRBJ2-7; TRBD1 matches 7 bases. The CDR3 length is 13 residues. CDR1 is SEHNR, CDR2 FQNEAQ, per germline (reference sequence). V trimming: 6 bases; J trimming: 0 bases; junction bases outside the gene matches: 2. The CDR3 DNA reads as TGTGCCAGCAGGCGGACAGGCTCCTACGAGCAGTACTTC. As protein: CASRRTGSYEQYF.

The rearrangement links TRBV5-6 to TRBJ2-7, with 9 bases lining up with TRBD2. Trimming removed 0 bases from V and 0 bases from J; junction bases left unmatched: 4. CDR3 length: 16 amino acids. Germline CDR1 reads SGHDT; CDR2 reads YYEEEE. The CDR3 reads CASSLDAGGTSYEQYF. CDR3 DNA sequence: TGTGCCAGCAGCTTGGACGCGGGGGGGACCTCCTACGAGCAGTACTTC.

The genes are TRBV6-5 and TRBJ2-5, with D maybe TRBD2 (5 bases). V lost 3 bases to trimming and J lost 5 bases, with 13 bases between them. The CDR3 extends over 14 amino acids. Per the germline V gene, CDR1 is MNHEY and CDR2 is SVGAGI. The CDR3 loop reads CASSYLHTGETQYF. DNA for the CDR3: TGTGCCAGCAGTTATTTGCATACGGGGGAGACCCAGTACTTC.

J is TRBJ2-1 and V is TRBV7-9; a weak D match, TRBD1 (6 bases). The CDR3 runs 15 residues. Germline CDR1 reads SEHNR; CDR2 reads FQNEAQ (reference sequence). V shed 5 bases and J shed 3 bases, with 14 bases lying between them. The CDR3 sequence is CASSRRTDSYNEQFF. CDR3 in DNA: TGTGCCAGCAGCCGGAGGACAGATAGCTACAATGAGCAGTTCTTC.

The rearrangement joins TRBV7-9 to TRBJ2-7; D assignment may be TRBD1 or TRBD2 (5 bases each). From germline, CDR1 is SEHNR and CDR2 FQNEAQ (reference sequence). The CDR3 covers 16 residues. Trimming pared 3 bases from V and 2 bases from J, leaving 17 bases between. The CDR3 region is CASSFSGRGLTYEQYF. The CDR3 DNA reads TGTGCCAGCAGCTTTTCAGGGAGAGGCCTCACCTACGAGCAGTACTTC.

This chain connects TRBV7-9 to TRBJ2-5; 8 bases agree with TRBD1. The J call may be incorrect, as the DNA end agrees better with TRBJ2-7. This CDR3 is built from 14 residues. CDR1 and CDR2 (germline): SEHNR, FQNEAQ (reference sequence). CDR3 nucleotide sequence: TGTGCCAGCAGCTACGAACAGGGGGCCTACGAGCAGTACTTC. The encoded protein is CASSYEQGAYEQYF.

V is TRBV7-9 and J is TRBJ2-3, with 10 bases fitting TRBD2. Germline CDR1 reads SEHNR; CDR2 reads FQNEAQ (reference sequence). The J segment lost 5 bases and the V segment lost 3 bases, leaving 5 bases of the junction unmatched. The CDR3 runs 15 residues. CDR3 DNA: TGTGCCAGCAGCTTTGCTAGCGGGGGTGTAGATACGCAGTATTTT. Its protein is CASSFASGGVDTQYF.

The chain's CDR3 is CASSFSRGMGYEQYF. The CDR3 region has the DNA TGTGCCAGCAGTTTTTCGAGGGGTATGGGCTACGAGCAGTACTTC. The chain recombines TRBV27 with TRBJ2-7; D is possibly TRBD1 or TRBD2 (5 bases each). Germline CDR1 is MNHEY and CDR2 is SMNVEV (reference sequence). The CDR3 contains 15 residues. The ends were cut back, 3 bases at V and 3 bases at J, with 15 bases in the middle.

The gene calls are TRBV7-8 and TRBJ1-2; TRBD1 matches 7 bases. Germline CDR1 reads SGHVS; CDR2 reads FQNEAQ. The CDR3 length is 18 residues. The junction had 11 bases not matched to a gene; V was cut back by 1 base and J by 0 bases. CDR3: CASSLVGTVTETNYGYTF. CDR3 sequence (DNA): TGTGCCAGCAGCTTAGTAGGGACAGTTACTGAAACTAACTATGGCTACACCTTC.

The chain is built from TRBV4-2 and TRBJ2-5; D is possibly TRBD1 (5 bases). Trimming left V 0 bases short and J 4 bases short, with 12 bases between. There are 15 residues in the CDR3. The germline V gene encodes CDR1 LGHNA and CDR2 YNFKEQ. CDR3 sequence: CASSQDRTTRETQYF. CDR3 nucleotides: TGTGCCAGCAGCCAAGATAGGACAACTCGAGAGACCCAGTACTTC.

The rearrangement joins TRBV7-9 to TRBJ2-6; D remains unclear. Germline V gene sequence: CDR1 SEHNR, CDR2 FQNEAQ (reference sequence). The V and J ends lost 5 bases and 0 bases respectively, with 8 bases between them. The CDR3 length is 15 residues. Here the CDR3 DNA reads TGTGCCAGCAGCCCCCCACCCTCTGGGGCCAACGTCCTGACTTTC. This encodes CASSPPPSGANVLTF.

The table lists this clone with a few counts. The rearrangement uses TRBV27 and TRBJ2-7; D not resolved. V lost 10 bases to trimming and J lost 3 bases, with 13 bases between them. The CDR3 runs to 12 residues. Per germline, CDR1 MNHEY and CDR2 SMNVEV (reference sequence). The CDR3 spells CATNTLDYEQYF. The CDR3, as DNA: TGTGCCACCAACACTTTAGACTACGAGCAGTACTTC.

CDR3 sequence (DNA): TGTGCCAGCAGCCCCCCGGCGACTCCCTACGAGCAGTACTTC. Protein sequence: CASSPPATPYEQYF. The J gene is TRBJ2-7, the V gene TRBV11-2; no clear D. Germline-derived CDR1 and CDR2 are SGHAT and FQNNGV. This CDR3 has 14 amino acids. V lost 5 bases and J 2 bases, leaving 13 bases between the germline ends.

CDR3 sequence reads: CASSLGGNPYQPQHF. CDR3 coding DNA: TGTGCCAGCAGTTTAGGCGGCAACCCCTATCAGCCCCAGCATTTT. The V call is TRBV27, the J call TRBJ1-5, with D hard to call. V gave up 2 bases and J gave up 5 bases, with 13 bases separating them. CDR3 size: 15 residues. The germline V gene has CDR1 MNHEY and CDR2 SMNVEV (reference sequence).

V usage is TRBV5-6 and J usage is TRBJ2-7; 8 nucleotides agree with TRBD1. Trimming took 5 bases from V and 2 from J; bases not matched to a gene: 6. This CDR3 spans 14 amino acids. Germline values: CDR1 SGHDT, CDR2 YYEEEE. CDR3 sequence: CASRQQGVAYEQYF. DNA for the CDR3: TGTGCCAGCAGGCAACAGGGGGTCGCCTACGAGCAGTACTTC.

The chain uses TRBV7-6 and TRBJ2-3, with 14 bases identical to TRBD2. Germline V gene data show CDR1 as SGHVS and CDR2 as FNYEAQ. The CDR3 sequence is 17 residues long. The V gene end was trimmed by 5 bases and the J gene end by 3 bases; junction bases not matched to a gene: 7. In DNA form, the CDR3 reads TGTGCCAGCAGCCCTGGGACTAGCGGGGGCGGGACAGATACGCAGTATTTT. Protein sequence: CASSPGTSGGGTDTQYF.

The CDR3 is CASSSSGANVLTF. The CDR3 DNA reads as TGTGCCAGCAGTTCCTCTGGGGCCAACGTCCTGACTTTC. The chain has TRBV6-5 and TRBJ2-6, with D unresolved. The CDR3 sequence is 13 residues long. Per germline, CDR1 MNHEY and CDR2 SVGAGI. Trimming cost V 4 bases and J 0 bases, with 1 base left between them.

This chain joins TRBV5-1 and TRBJ2-7, with 7 bases that match TRBD2. Germline V lookup: CDR1 SGHRS, CDR2 YFSETQ. The CDR3 is 13 amino acids. With 5 bases clipped from V and 2 bases from J, the junction kept 4 bases outside the gene matches. In DNA, the CDR3 is TGCGCCAGCAGGGACGCGGGGGCCTACGAGCAGTACTTC. Protein sequence: CASRDAGAYEQYF.